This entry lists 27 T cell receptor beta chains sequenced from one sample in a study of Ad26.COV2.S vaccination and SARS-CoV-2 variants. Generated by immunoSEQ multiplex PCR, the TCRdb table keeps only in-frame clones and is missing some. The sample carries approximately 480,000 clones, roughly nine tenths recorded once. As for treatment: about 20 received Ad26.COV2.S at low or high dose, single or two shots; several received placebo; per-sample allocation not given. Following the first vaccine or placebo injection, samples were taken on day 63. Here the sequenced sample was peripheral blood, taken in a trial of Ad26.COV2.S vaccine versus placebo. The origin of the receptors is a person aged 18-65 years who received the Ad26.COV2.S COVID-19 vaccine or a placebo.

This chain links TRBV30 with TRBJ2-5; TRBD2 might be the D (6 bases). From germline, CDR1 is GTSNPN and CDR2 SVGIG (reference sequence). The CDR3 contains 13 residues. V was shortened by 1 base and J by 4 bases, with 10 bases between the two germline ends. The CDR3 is CAWSDGGGETQYF. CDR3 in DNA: TGTGCCTGGAGTGACGGGGGAGGAGAGACCCAGTACTTC.

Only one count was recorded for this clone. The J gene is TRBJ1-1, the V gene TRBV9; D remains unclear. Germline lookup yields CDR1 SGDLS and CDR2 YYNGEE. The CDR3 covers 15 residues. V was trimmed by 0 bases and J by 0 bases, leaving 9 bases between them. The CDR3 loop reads CASSVEGVMNTEAFF. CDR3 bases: TGTGCCAGCAGCGTAGAGGGAGTCATGAACACTGAAGCTTTCTTT.

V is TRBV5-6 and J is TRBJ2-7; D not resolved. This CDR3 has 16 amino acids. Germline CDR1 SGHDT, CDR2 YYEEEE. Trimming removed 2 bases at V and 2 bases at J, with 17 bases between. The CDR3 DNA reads TGTGCCAGCAGCTTTCACCGGGCCAATGGGGCCTACGAGCAGTACTTC. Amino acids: CASSFHRANGAYEQYF.

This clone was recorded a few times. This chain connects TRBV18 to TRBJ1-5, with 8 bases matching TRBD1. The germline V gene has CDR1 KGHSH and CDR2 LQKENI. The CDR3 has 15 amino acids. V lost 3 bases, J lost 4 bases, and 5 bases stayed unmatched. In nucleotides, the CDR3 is TGTGCCAGCTCACCTGACAGGGGTTGGAATCAGCCCCAGCATTTT. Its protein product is CASSPDRGWNQPQHF.

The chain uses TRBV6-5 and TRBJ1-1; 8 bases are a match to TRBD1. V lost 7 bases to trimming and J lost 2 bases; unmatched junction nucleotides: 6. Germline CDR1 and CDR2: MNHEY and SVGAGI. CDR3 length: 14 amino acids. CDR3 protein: CASIQAGGNTEAFF. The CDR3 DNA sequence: TGTGCCAGCATCCAGGCAGGGGGCAACACTGAAGCTTTCTTT.

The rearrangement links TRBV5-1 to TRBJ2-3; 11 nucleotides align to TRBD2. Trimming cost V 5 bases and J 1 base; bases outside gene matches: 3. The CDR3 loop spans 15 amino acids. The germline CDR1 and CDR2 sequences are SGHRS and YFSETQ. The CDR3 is CASRTSGSGTDTQYF. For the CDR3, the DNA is TGCGCCAGCAGAACTAGCGGGAGTGGCACAGATACGCAGTATTTT. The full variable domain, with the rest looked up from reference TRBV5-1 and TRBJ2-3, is KAGVTQTPRYLIKTRGQQVTLSCSPISGHRSVSWYQQTPGQGLQFLFEYFSETQRNKGNFPGRFSGRQFSNSRSEMNVSTLELGDSALYLCASRTSGSGTDTQYFGPGTRLTVL.

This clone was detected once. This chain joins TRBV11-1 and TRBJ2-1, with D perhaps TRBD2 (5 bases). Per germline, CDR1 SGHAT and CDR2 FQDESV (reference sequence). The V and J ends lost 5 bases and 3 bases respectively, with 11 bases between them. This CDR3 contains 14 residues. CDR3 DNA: TGTGCCAGCAGCGGAGGACTTCACTACAATGAGCAGTTCTTC. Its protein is CASSGGLHYNEQFF.

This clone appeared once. CDR3 nucleotide sequence: TGCGCCAGCAGTCAAACAGAATACAGGTGTGTTCCCCAAAACATTCAGTACTTC. Encoded protein: CASSQTEYRCVPQNIQYF. The chain combines TRBV23-1 with TRBJ2-4; D perhaps matches TRBD1 (5 bases). TRBV23-1 is designated an ORF whose function remains uncertain. The V end was cut by 2 bases, the J end by 5 bases, with 22 bases between. The CDR3 totals 18 residues.

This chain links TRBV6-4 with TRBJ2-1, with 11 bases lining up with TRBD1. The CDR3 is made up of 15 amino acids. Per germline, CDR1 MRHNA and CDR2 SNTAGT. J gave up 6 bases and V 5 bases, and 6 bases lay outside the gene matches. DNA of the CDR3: TGTGCCAGCAGTTCGACGGGGACAGGGGGCAATGAGCAGTTCTTC. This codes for CASSSTGTGGNEQFF.

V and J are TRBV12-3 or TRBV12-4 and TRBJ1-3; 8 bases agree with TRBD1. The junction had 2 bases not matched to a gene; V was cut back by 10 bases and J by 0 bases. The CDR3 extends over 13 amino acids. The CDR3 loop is CATDRGSGNTIYF. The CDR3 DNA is TGTGCCACCGACAGGGGCTCTGGAAACACCATATATTTT.

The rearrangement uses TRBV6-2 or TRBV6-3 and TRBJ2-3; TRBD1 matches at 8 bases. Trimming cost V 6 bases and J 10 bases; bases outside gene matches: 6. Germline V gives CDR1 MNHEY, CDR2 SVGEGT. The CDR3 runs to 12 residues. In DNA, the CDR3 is TGTGCCAGCAGCCGCGGACAGGGCGCGCAGTATTTT. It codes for CASSRGQGAQYF.

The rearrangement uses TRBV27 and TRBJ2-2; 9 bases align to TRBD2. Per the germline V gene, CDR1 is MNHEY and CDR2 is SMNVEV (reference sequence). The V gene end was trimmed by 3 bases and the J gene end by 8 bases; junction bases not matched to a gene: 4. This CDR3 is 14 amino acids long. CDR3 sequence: CASSFMAGGGELFF. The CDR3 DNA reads TGTGCCAGCAGTTTTATGGCGGGAGGGGGGGAGCTGTTTTTT.

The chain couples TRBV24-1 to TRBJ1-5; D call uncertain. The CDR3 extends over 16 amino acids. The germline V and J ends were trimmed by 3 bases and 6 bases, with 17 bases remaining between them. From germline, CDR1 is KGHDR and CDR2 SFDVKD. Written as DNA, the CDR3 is TGTGCCACCAGTGATCCCAGAGCCCCTCGACCTCAGCCCCAGCATTTT. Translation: CATSDPRAPRPQPQHF.

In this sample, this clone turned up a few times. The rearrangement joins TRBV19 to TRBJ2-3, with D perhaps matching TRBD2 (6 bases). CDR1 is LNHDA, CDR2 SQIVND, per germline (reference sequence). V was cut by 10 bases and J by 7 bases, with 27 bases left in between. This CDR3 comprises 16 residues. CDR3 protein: CATQPRGLGVLNTQYF. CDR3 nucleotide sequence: TGTGCCACGCAACCTAGGGGACTGGGTGTTCTGAATACGCAGTATTTT.

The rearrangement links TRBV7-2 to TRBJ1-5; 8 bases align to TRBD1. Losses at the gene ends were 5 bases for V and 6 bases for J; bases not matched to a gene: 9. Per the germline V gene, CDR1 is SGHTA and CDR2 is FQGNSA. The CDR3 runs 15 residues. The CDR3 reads CASSLRTGWGQPQHF. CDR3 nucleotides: TGTGCCAGCAGCCTCCGGACAGGGTGGGGTCAGCCCCAGCATTTT.

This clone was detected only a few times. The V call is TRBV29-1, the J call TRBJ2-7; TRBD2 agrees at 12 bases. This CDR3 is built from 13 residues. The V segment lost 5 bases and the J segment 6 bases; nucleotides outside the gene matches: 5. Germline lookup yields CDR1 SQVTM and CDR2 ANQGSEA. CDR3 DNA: TGCAGCGTTAGACTAGCGGGAGTCTTCGAGCAGTACTTC. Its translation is CSVRLAGVFEQYF.

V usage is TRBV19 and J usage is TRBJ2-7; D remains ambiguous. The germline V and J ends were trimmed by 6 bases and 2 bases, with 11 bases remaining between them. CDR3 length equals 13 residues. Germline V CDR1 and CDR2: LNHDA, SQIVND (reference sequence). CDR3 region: CASSRTVTYEQYF. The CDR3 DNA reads TGTGCCAGTAGCCGGACGGTGACCTACGAGCAGTACTTC.

Here the CDR3 reads CASSRTSGSLETQYF. CDR3 coding DNA: TGTGCCAGCAGCCGAACTAGCGGGAGTTTAGAGACCCAGTACTTC. The genes are TRBV7-9 and TRBJ2-5; 11 nucleotides line up with TRBD2. Germline V gene sequence: CDR1 SEHNR, CDR2 FQNEAQ (reference sequence). This CDR3 has 15 residues. V lost 5 bases, J lost 4 bases, and 6 bases stayed unmatched.

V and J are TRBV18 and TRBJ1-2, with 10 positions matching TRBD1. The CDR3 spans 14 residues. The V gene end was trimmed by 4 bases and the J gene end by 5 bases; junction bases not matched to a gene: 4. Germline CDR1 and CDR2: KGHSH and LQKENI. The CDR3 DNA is TGTGCCAGCTCACGACAGGGGGCGAATTATGGCTACACCTTC. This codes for CASSRQGANYGYTF. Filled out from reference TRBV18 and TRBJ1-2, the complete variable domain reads NAGVMQNPRHLVRRRGQEARLRCSPMKGHSHVYWYRQLPEEGLKFMVYLQKENIIDESGMPKERFSAEFPKEGPSILRIQQVVRGDSAAYFCASSRQGANYGYTFGSGTRLTVV.

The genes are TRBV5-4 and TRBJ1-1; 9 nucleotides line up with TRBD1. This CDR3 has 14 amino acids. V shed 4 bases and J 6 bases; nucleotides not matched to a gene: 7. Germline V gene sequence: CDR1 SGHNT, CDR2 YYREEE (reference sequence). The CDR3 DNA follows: TGTGCCAGCAGCACACGGGACAGGGTCTCTGAAGCTTTCTTT. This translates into CASSTRDRVSEAFF.

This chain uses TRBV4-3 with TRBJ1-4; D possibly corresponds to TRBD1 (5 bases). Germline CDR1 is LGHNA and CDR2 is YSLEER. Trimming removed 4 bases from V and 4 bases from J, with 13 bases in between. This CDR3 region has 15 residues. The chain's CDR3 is CASSLSDRNNEKLFF. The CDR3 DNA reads TGCGCCAGCAGCCTCAGCGACAGAAATAATGAAAAACTGTTTTTT.

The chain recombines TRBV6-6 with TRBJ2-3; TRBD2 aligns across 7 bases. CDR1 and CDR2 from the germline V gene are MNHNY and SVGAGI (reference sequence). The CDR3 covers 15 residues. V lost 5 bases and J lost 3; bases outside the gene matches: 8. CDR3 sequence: CASSNRAGITDTQYF. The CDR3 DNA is TGTGCCAGCAGTAACAGAGCGGGAATAACAGATACGCAGTATTTT.

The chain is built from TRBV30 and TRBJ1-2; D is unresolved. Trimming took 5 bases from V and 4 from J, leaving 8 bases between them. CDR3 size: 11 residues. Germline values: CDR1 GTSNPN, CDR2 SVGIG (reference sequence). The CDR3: CAWQESYGYTF. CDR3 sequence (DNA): TGTGCCTGGCAGGAGAGCTATGGCTACACCTTC.

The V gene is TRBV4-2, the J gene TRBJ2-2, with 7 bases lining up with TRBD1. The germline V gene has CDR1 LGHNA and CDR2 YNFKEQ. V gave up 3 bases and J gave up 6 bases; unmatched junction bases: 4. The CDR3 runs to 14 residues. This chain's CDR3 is CASSHRQGAGELFF. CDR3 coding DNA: TGTGCCAGCAGCCACAGACAGGGTGCCGGGGAGCTGTTTTTT.

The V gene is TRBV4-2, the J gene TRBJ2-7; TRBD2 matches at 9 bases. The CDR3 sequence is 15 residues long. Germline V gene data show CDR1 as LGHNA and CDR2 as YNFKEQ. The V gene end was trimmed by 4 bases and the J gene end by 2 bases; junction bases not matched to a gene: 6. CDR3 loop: CASSRGRLAAYEQYF. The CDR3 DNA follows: TGTGCCAGCAGCCGGGGCCGACTAGCGGCCTACGAGCAGTACTTC.

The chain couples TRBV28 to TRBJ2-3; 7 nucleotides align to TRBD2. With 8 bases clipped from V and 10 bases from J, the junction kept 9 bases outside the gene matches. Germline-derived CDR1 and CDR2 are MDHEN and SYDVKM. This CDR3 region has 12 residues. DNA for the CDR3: TGTGCCAGCGGACTTTGGACTAGGGCGCAGTATTTT. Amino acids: CASGLWTRAQYF.

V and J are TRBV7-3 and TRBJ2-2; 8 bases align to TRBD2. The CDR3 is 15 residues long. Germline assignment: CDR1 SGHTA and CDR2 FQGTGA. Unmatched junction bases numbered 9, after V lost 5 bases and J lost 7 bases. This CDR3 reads CASSRGREEVGELFF. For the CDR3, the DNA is TGTGCCAGCAGCCGGGGGCGGGAGGAGGTCGGGGAGCTGTTTTTT.